Sequencing of this T cell receptor beta chain was carried out in a study of blood T cell repertoires in COVID-19. In the study overall: Acute and convalescent COVID-19 samples came from the United States, Italy and Spain. T cells, B-cell-depleted T cells, or PBMCs provided the cDNA or gDNA that served as material.

CDR1 SGHTA and CDR2 FQGNSA come from the germline V gene. The CDR3 length is 15 residues. The junction had 6 bases not matched to a gene; V was cut back by 4 bases and J by 7 bases. Per the original data handling: Nucleated cell number was recorded as an estimate derived from reference gene primer amplification. Some clones are missing from TCRdb's copy, which holds only in-frame ones; the method was immunoSEQ multiplex PCR. V and J calls and clone size come straight from that table; D and trimming were deduced from the DNA. In the table there are around 97,000 clones, roughly 90% of which are singletons.

The sample consisted of peripheral blood. The rearrangement joins TRBV7-2 to TRBJ2-7; 14 bases align to TRBD2. The receptor comes from a woman aged 60-75 years with acute or convalescent COVID-19. CDR3 residues: CASSSGLAGGQEQYF. The DNA for the CDR3 is TGTGCCAGCAGCTCTGGACTAGCGGGAGGACAGGAGCAGTACTTC. The full variable domain, rest sourced from reference TRBV7-2 and TRBJ2-7, is GAGVSQSPSNKVTEKGKDVELRCDPISGHTALYWYRQSLGQGLEFLIYFQGNSAPDKSGLPSDRFSAERTGGSVSTLTIQRTQQEDSAVYLCASSSGLAGGQEQYFGPGTRLTVT.